Reported below is one T cell receptor beta chain. The data belong to a study of blood T cell repertoires in COVID-19. Study at large: Specimens from acute and convalescent COVID-19 originated in the United States, Italy and Spain.

In the authors' workflow: Quantification of nucleated cells was approximated via reference gene primer amplification. Repertoires were generated with immunoSEQ multiplex PCR, while TCRdb's copy carries only in-frame clones and drops some. V, J and clone size were drawn from that table, and D and trimming were deduced from the DNA. The data contain some 490,000 clones, 88% of them singletons. Germline V CDR1 and CDR2: SGHRS, YFSETQ. Trimming cost V 3 bases and J 4 bases, with 11 bases left between them. The CDR3 extends over 15 amino acids. Sequencing was performed on PBMCs or T cells enriched from blood (not recorded which). This receptor was identified in a woman aged 60 to 75 who had recovered from COVID-19. The V call is TRBV5-1, the J call TRBJ2-6; D is perhaps TRBD2 (6 bases). The CDR3 loop is CASSSGTLGANVLTF. DNA of the CDR3: TGCGCCAGCAGCTCCGGGACTCTGGGGGCCAACGTCCTGACTTTC.